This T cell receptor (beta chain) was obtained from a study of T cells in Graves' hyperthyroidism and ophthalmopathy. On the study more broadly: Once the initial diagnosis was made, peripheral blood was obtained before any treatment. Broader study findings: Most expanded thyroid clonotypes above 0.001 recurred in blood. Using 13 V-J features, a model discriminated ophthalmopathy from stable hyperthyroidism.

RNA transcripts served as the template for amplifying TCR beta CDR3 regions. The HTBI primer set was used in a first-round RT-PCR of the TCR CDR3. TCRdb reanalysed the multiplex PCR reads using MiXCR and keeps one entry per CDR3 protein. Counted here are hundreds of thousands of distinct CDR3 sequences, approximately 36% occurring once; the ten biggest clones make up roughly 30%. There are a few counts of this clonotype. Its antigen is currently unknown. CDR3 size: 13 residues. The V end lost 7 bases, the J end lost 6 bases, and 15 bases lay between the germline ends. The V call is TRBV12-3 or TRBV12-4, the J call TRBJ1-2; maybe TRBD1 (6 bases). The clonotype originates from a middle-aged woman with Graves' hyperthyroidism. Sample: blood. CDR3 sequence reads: CASKRGGGDGYTF. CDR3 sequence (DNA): TGTGCCAGCAAACGAGGGGGGGGAGATGGCTACACCTTC.